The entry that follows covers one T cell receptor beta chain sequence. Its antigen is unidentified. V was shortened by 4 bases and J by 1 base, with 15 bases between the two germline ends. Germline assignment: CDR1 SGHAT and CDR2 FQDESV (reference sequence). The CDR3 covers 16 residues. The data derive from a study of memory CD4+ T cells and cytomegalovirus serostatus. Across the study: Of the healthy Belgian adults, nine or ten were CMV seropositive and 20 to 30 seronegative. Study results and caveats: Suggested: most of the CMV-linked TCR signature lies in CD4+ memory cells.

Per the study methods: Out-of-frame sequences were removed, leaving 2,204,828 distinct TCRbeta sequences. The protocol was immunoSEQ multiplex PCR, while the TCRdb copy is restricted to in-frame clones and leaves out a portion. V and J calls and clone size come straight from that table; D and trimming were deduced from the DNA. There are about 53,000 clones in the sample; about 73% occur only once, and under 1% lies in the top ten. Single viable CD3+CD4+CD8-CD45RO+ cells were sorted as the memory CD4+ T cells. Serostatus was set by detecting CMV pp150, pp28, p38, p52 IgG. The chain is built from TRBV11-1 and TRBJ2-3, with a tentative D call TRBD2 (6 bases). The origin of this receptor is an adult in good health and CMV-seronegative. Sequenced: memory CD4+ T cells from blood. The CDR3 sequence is CASSSLAKGGTDTQYF. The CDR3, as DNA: TGTGCCAGCAGCTCACTAGCAAAAGGGGGCACAGATACGCAGTATTTT.